The source of this T cell receptor beta chain is a study of shared clonotypes between healthy human individuals. Assay: immunoSEQ multiplex PCR; the TCRdb copy retains only in-frame clones and omits some. The sample lists around 2,000,000 clones; roughly 96% were seen once. With regard to this clone: The antigen remains unidentified.

Per germline, CDR1 LGHNA and CDR2 YSLEER. V was shortened by 0 bases and J by 0 bases, with 15 bases between the two germline ends. The CDR3 is made up of 19 amino acids. General study findings and limits: The small donor group covered limited genetic and exposure diversity. Rarefaction showed sorted-subset sequencing was incomplete despite large depth.

The rearrangement uses TRBV4-3 and TRBJ2-6; D possibly uses TRBD1 or TRBD2 (5 bases each). The sequenced sample consisted of naive CD4+ T cells sorted from blood. Regarding subset: CD45RA+ positively selected. This TCR was sampled from a man aged 18 to 29 in good health. CDR3 sequence (DNA): TGCGCCAGCAGCCAAGATCATGGGGGAACGGACTCTGGGGCCAACGTCCTGACTTTC. Residues: CASSQDHGGTDSGANVLTF.